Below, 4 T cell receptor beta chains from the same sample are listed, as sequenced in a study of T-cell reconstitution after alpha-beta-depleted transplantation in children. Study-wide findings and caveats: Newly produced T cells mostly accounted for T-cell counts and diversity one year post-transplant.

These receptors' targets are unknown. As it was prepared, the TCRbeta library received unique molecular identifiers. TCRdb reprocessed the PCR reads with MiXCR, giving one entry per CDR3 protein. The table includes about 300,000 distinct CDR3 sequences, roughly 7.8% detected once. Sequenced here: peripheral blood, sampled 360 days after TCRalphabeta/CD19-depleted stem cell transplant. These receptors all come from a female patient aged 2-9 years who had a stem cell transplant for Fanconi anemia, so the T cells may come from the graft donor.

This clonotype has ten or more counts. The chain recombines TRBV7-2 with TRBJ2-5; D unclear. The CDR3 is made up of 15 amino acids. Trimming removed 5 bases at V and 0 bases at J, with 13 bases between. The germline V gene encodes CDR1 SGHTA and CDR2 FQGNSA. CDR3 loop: CASSPTAVNQETQYF. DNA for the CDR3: TGTGCCAGCAGCCCGACCGCCGTCAACCAAGAGACCCAGTACTTC.

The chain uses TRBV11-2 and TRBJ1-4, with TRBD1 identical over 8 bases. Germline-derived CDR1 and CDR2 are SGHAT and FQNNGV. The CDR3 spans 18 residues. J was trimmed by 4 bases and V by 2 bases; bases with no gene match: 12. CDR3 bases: TGTGCCAGCAGCTTAAGAGAGGGCAGGGGGCCCGGTAATGAAAAACTGTTTTTT. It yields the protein CASSLREGRGPGNEKLFF.

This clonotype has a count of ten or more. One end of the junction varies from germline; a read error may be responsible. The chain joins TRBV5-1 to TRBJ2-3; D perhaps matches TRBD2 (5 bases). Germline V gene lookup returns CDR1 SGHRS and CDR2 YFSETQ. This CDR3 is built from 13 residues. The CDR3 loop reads CASNVASRDTQYF. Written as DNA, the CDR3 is TGCGCCAGCAACGTGGCTAGCAGAGATACGCAGTATTTT. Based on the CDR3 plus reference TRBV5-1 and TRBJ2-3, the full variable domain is KAGVTQTPRYLIKTRGQQVTLSCSPISGHRSVSWYQQTPGQGLQFLFEYFSETQRNKGNFPGRFSGRQFSNSRSEMNVSTLELGDSALYLCASNVASRDTQYFGPGTRLTVL.

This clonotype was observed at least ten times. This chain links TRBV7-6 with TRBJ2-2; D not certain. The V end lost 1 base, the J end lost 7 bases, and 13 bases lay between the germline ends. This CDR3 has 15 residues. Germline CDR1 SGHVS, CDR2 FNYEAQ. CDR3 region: CASSLEFGVHGELFF. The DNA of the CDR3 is TGTGCCAGCAGCTTAGAGTTTGGGGTTCACGGGGAGCTGTTTTTT.